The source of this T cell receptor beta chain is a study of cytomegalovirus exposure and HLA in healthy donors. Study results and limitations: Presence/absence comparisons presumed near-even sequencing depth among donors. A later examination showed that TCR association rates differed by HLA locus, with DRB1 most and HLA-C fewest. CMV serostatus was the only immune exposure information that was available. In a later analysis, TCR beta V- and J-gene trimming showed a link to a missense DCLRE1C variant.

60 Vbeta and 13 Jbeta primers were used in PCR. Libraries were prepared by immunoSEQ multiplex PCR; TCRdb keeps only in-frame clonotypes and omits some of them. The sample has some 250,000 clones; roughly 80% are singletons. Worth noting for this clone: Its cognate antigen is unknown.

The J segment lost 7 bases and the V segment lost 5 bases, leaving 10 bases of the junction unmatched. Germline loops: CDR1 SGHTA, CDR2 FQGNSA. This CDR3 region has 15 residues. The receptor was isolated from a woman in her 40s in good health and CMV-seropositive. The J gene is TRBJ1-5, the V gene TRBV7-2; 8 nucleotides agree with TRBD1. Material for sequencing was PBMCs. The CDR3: CASSVRTGRGQPQHF. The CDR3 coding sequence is TGTGCCAGCAGCGTTCGGACAGGGCGAGGGCAGCCCCAGCATTTT.